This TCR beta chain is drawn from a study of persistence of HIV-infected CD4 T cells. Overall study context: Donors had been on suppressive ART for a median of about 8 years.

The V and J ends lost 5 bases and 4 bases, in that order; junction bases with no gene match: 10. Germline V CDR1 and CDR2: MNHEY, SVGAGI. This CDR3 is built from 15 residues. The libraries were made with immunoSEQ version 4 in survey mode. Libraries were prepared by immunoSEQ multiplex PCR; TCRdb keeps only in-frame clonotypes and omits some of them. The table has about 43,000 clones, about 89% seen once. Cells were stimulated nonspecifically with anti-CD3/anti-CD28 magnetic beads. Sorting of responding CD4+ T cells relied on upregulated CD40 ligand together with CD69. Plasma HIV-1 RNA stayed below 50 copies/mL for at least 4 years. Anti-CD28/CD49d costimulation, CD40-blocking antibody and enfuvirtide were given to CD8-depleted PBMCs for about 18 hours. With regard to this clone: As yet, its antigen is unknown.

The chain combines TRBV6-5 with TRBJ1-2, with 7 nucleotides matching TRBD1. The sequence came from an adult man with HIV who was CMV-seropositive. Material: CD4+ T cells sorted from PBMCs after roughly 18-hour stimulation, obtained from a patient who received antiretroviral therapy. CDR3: CASSPSQGIGYGYTF. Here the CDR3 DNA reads TGTGCCAGCAGTCCTTCACAGGGGATCGGCTATGGCTACACCTTC.